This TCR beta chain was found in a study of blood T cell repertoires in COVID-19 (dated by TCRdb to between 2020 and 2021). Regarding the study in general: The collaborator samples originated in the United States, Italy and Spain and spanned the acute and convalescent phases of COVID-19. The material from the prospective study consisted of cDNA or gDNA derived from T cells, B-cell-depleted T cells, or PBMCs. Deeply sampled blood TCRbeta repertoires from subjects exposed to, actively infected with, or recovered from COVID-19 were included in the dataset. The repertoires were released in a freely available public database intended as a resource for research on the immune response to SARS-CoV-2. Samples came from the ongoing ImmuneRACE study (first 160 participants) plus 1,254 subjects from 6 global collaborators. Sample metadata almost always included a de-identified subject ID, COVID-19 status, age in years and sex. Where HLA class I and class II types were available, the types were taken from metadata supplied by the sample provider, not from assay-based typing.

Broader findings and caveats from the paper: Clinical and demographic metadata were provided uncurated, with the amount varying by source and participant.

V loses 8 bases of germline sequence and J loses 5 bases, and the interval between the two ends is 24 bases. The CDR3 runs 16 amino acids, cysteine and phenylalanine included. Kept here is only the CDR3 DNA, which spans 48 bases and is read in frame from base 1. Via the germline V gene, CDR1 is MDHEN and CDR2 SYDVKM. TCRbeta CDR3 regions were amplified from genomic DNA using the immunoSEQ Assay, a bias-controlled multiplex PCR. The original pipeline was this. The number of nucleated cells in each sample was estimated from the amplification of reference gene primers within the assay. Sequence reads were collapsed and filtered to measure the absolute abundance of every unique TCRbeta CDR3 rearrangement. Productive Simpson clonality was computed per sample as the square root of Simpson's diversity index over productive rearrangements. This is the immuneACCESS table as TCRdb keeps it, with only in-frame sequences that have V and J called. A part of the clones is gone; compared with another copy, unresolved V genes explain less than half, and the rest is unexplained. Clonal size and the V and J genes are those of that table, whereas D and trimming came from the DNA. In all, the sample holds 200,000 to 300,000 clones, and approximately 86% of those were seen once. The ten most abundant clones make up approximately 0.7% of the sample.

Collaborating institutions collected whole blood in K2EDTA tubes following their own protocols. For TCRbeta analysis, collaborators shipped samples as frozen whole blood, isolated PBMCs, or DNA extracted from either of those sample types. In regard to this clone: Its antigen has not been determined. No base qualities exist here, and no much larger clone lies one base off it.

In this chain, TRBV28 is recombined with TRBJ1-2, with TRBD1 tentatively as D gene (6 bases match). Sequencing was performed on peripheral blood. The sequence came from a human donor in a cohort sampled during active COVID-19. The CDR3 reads CASCSGGRNSGYGYTF. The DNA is TGTGCCAGCTGCTCGGGGGGGCGCAATAGTGGATATGGCTACACCTTC.